This TCR beta chain was obtained from a study of human T cells and chemical hapten exposure. Time point of the sample: patch test 1, 2 weeks after DPC sensitization. Stated treatment: therapeutic diphenylcyclopropenone sensitization with weekly scalp DPC. The CDR3 is 14 residues long. V shed 3 bases and J shed 0 bases, with 7 bases lying between them. TCRdb re-derived calls from the RACE reads in MiXCR, one entry per CDR3 protein. The repertoire holds approximately 80,000 distinct CDR3 sequences, over 6% seen once, with around 1.5% in the top ten. This sequence was found in a woman aged 25 to 39 with alopecia areata. Some clones in this sample may be carry-over from other donors' samples. The sample consisted of whole blood, taken in connection with sensitization to the hapten diphenylcyclopropenone (DPC). V usage is TRBV12-3 or TRBV12-4 and J usage is TRBJ2-3; unclear D gene. The CDR3 protein is CASSFWGSTDTQYF. The CDR3 bases are TGTGCCAGCAGTTTCTGGGGTAGCACAGATACGCAGTATTTT.